This T cell receptor beta chain was captured in a study of graft-versus-host responses after intestinal transplantation. Study background: Induction using anti-thymocyte globulin, followed by tacrolimus and steroids for 2 to 4 years, was given to all recipients. The study's findings and limits: Allograft graft-versus-host to host-versus-graft clonal ratios ran high in patients with graft-donor T cell macrochimerism.

Concerning this clone: The antigen remains unidentified.

Profiled with immunoSEQ multiplex PCR; TCRdb holds only in-frame clones, not every one. Of 28,000 or so clones listed, about 86% are singletons. CDR3 length: 12 residues. Trimming cost V 4 bases and J 12 bases, with 13 bases left between them. Germline V gives CDR1 SGHAT, CDR2 FQNNGV. V usage is TRBV11-2 and J usage is TRBJ2-1; D may be TRBD2 (5 bases). The source of this sequence is a human donor who received an intestinal transplant. The specimen comprised unstimulated CD8+ T cells sorted from spleen or lymph node cells, sampled before intestinal transplant. The CDR3 coding sequence is TGTGCCAGCAGCTCCCTTAGGACTGGGCAGTTCTTC. This gives the protein CASSSLRTGQFF.